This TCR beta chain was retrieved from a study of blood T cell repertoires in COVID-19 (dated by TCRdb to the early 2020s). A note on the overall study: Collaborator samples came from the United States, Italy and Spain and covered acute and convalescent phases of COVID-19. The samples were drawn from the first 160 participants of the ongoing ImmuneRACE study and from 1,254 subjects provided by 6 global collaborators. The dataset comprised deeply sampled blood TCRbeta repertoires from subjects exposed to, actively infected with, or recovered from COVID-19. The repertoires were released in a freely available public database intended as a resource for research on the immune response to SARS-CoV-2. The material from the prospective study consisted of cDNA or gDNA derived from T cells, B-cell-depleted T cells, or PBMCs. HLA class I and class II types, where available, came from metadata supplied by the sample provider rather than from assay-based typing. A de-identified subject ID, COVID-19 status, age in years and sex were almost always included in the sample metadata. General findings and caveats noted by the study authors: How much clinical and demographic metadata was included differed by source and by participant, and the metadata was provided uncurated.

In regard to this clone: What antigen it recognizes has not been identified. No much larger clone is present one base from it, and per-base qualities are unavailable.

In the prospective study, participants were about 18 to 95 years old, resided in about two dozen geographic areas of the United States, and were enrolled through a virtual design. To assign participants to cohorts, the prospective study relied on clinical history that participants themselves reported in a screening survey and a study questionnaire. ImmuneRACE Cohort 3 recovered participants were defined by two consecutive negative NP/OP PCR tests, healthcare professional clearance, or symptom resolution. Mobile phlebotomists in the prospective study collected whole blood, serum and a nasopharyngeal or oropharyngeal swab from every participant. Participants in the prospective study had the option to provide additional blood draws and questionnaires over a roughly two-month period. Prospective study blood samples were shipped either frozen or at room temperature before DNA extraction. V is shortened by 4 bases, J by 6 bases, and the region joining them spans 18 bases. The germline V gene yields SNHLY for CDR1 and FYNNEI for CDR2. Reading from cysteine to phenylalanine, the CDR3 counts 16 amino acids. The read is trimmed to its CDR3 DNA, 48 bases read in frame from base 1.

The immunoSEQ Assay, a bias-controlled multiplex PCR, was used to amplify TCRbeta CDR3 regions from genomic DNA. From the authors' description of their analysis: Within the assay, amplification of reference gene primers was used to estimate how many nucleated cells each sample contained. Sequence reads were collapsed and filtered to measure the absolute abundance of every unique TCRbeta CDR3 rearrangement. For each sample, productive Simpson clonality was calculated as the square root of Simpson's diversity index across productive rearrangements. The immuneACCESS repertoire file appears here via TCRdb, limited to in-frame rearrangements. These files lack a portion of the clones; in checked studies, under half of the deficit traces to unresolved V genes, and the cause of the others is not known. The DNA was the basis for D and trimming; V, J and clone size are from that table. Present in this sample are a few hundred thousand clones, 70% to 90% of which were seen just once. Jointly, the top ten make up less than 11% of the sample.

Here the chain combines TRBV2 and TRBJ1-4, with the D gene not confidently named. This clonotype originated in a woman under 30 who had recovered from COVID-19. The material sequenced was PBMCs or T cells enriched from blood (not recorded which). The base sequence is TGTGCCAGCAGTGCTGAGACACCATCATCGGATGAAAAACTGTTTTTT. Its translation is CASSAETPSSDEKLFF.